This is a list of T cell receptor beta chains from one sample in a study of preoperative IRX-2 immunotherapy in early breast cancer. Using immunoSEQ multiplex PCR, the repertoire was profiled, and TCRdb retains in-frame clones only, with some absent. The table lists about 25,000 clones, 80% to 90% of them singletons. The sequenced sample was lymph node tissue, obtained after IRX-2 immunotherapy. The receptors come from a human donor with breast cancer. Both conserved end residues are part of each CDR3. The D gene is left open where the match is weak. Clone size is not always given. Where it is, it says once, few, many or a class for expanded clones.

clone size: once
V gene: TRBV6-7
D gene: TRBD2
J gene: TRBJ2-2
CDR3 DNA: TGTGCCAGCAGTTACGGGACTAGCGGGTCATACACCGGGGAGCTGTTTTTT
CDR3 protein: CASSYGTSGSYTGELFF

clone size: NA
V gene: TRBV18
D gene: NA
J gene: TRBJ2-1
CDR3 DNA: TGTGCCAGCTCACCTAGGACTTCCTACAATGAGCAGTTCTTC
CDR3 protein: CASSPRTSYNEQFF

clone size: NA
V gene: TRBV19
D gene: NA
J gene: TRBJ1-6
CDR3 DNA: TGTGCCAGTAACCAAATCCAGGGCAACAATTCACCCCTCCACTTT
CDR3 protein: CASNQIQGNNSPLHF

clone size: NA
V gene: TRBV19
D gene: TRBD1
J gene: TRBJ2-3
CDR3 DNA: TGTGCCAGCTCAGACAGGGGAGGTGAAGATACGCAGTATTTT
CDR3 protein: CASSDRGGEDTQYF

clone size: NA
V gene: TRBV29-1
D gene: NA
J gene: TRBJ1-1
CDR3 DNA: TGCAGCGTTGAGGGCGGCCTGAACACTGAAGCTTTCTTT
CDR3 protein: CSVEGGLNTEAFF

clone size: NA
V gene: TRBV6-1
D gene: NA
J gene: TRBJ2-1
CDR3 DNA: TGTGCCAGCAGTGAAGATTGGGGTGAGCAGTTCTTC
CDR3 protein: CASSEDWGEQFF

clone size: NA
V gene: TRBV10-2
D gene: TRBD2
J gene: TRBJ2-1
CDR3 DNA: TGCGCCAGCAGAGCGGGACTAGCGGGGGGCCATGAGCAGTTCTTC
CDR3 protein: CASRAGLAGGHEQFF

clone size: NA
V gene: TRBV19
D gene: NA
J gene: TRBJ1-4
CDR3 DNA: TGTGCCAGTAGTTACACGGCAGGTCGAACTAATGAAAAACTGTTTTTT
CDR3 protein: CASSYTAGRTNEKLFF

clone size: NA
V gene: TRBV30
D gene: NA
J gene: TRBJ1-5
CDR3 DNA: TGTGCCTGGAGGGGTGGGAATCAGCCCCAGCATTTT
CDR3 protein: CAWRGGNQPQHF

clone size: once
V gene: TRBV12-5
D gene: NA
J gene: TRBJ1-2
CDR3 DNA: TGTGCCACCGGAGGGGGCTATGGCTACACCTTC
CDR3 protein: CATGGGYGYTF

clone size: NA
V gene: TRBV29-1
D gene: NA
J gene: TRBJ1-2
CDR3 DNA: TGCAGCGTTTCCGGGCCAAACTATGGCTACACCTTC
CDR3 protein: CSVSGPNYGYTF

clone size: few
V gene: TRBV11-3
D gene: NA
J gene: TRBJ2-3
CDR3 DNA: TGTGCCAGCAGCTTACCAGTAGGCGGCACAGATACGCAGTATTTT
CDR3 protein: CASSLPVGGTDTQYF

clone size: NA
V gene: TRBV18
D gene: TRBD1
J gene: TRBJ2-7
CDR3 DNA: TGTGCCAGCTCACCACCGGGACAGGGGATCTACGAGCAGTACTTC
CDR3 protein: CASSPPGQGIYEQYF

clone size: NA
V gene: TRBV10-1
D gene: NA
J gene: TRBJ2-3
CDR3 DNA: TGCGCCACTCTGGAGTCTGGCACAGATACGCAGTATTTT
CDR3 protein: CATLESGTDTQYF

clone size: NA
V gene: TRBV28
D gene: NA
J gene: TRBJ1-5
CDR3 DNA: TGTGCCAGCAGATCGACCTCCGGGCCAAGACATGCAAATCAGCCCCAGCATTTT
CDR3 protein: CASRSTSGPRHANQPQHF

clone size: NA
V gene: TRBV12-5
D gene: TRBD1
J gene: TRBJ1-5
CDR3 DNA: TGTGCTAGTGGTCCAGGGGGGCAGGTTCAGCCCCAGCATTTT
CDR3 protein: CASGPGGQVQPQHF

clone size: NA
V gene: TRBV28
D gene: NA
J gene: TRBJ1-6
CDR3 DNA: TGTGCCAGCATCCCAGGGTTTCCATATAATTCACCCCTCCACTTT
CDR3 protein: CASIPGFPYNSPLHF

clone size: NA
V gene: TRBV9
D gene: NA
J gene: TRBJ1-6
CDR3 DNA: TGTGCCAGCAGCGTGGGCGGGACCGATTCACCCCTCCACTTT
CDR3 protein: CASSVGGTDSPLHF

clone size: few
V gene: TRBV11-3
D gene: NA
J gene: TRBJ1-6
CDR3 DNA: TGTGCCAGCAGCTTGAACAGGATTAATTCACCCCTCCACTTT
CDR3 protein: CASSLNRINSPLHF

clone size: once
V gene: TRBV9
D gene: NA
J gene: TRBJ1-1
CDR3 DNA: TGTGCCAGCAGTGCACTGGTTCCGTCCGGGAACACTGAAGCTTTCTTT
CDR3 protein: CASSALVPSGNTEAFF

clone size: once
V gene: TRBV19
D gene: TRBD2
J gene: TRBJ2-5
CDR3 DNA: TGTGCCAGCGAAGGAGGTAGCGGGGGGTCGGAGACCCAGTACTTC
CDR3 protein: CASEGGSGGSETQYF

clone size: NA
V gene: TRBV18
D gene: NA
J gene: TRBJ1-5
CDR3 DNA: TGTGCCAGCTCACCGGACACTAGCAATCAGCCCCAGCATTTT
CDR3 protein: CASSPDTSNQPQHF

clone size: NA
V gene: TRBV6-8
D gene: TRBD1
J gene: TRBJ1-1
CDR3 DNA: TGTGCCATCAGGGACAGGAGATCCTTGAACACTGAAGCTTTCTTT
CDR3 protein: CAIRDRRSLNTEAFF

clone size: NA
V gene: TRBV18
D gene: NA
J gene: TRBJ2-7
CDR3 DNA: TGTGCCAGCTCACCGTTAGGGGCCTCTGGCGAGCAGTACTTC
CDR3 protein: CASSPLGASGEQYF

clone size: NA
V gene: TRBV18
D gene: NA
J gene: TRBJ1-2
CDR3 DNA: TGTGCCAGCTCACGGGAAGGGTTCTATGGCTACACCTTC
CDR3 protein: CASSREGFYGYTF

clone size: NA
V gene: TRBV14
D gene: NA
J gene: TRBJ1-1
CDR3 DNA: TGTGCCAGCAGCCAAGCAGAAGCTCTGAGAGCTTTCTTT
CDR3 protein: CASSQAEALRAFF

clone size: NA
V gene: TRBV10-2
D gene: NA
J gene: TRBJ1-1
CDR3 DNA: TGCGCCAGCAGTCCACAACCGGATCAGAACACTGAAGCTTTCTTT
CDR3 protein: CASSPQPDQNTEAFF

clone size: NA
V gene: TRBV19
D gene: NA
J gene: TRBJ1-1
CDR3 DNA: TGTGCCAGTAGTGTACAACCGAACACTGAAGCTTTCTTT
CDR3 protein: CASSVQPNTEAFF

clone size: NA
V gene: TRBV6-8
D gene: TRBD1
J gene: TRBJ1-1
CDR3 DNA: TGTGCCACCAAAGGACAGGGTAGGATGAACACTGAAGCTTTCTTT
CDR3 protein: CATKGQGRMNTEAFF

clone size: few
V gene: TRBV19
D gene: NA
J gene: TRBJ1-1
CDR3 DNA: TGTGCCAGCACACCTTACCACCTTCCGAACACTGAAGCTTTCTTT
CDR3 protein: CASTPYHLPNTEAFF

clone size: NA
V gene: TRBV19
D gene: NA
J gene: TRBJ2-3
CDR3 DNA: TGTGCCAGTAGTCCCCAGGGGGCTAGCGGGTATACAGATACGCAGTATTTT
CDR3 protein: CASSPQGASGYTDTQYF

clone size: NA
V gene: TRBV18
D gene: TRBD1
J gene: TRBJ1-2
CDR3 DNA: TGTGCCAGCTCACCTGGACAGGGAGGGCAGGGCTATGGCTACACCTTC
CDR3 protein: CASSPGQGGQGYGYTF

clone size: few
V gene: TRBV11-3
D gene: TRBD2
J gene: TRBJ2-5
CDR3 DNA: TGTGCCAGCAGCACCCCCCCTAGCGGGGAAGAGACCCAGTACTTC
CDR3 protein: CASSTPPSGEETQYF

clone size: NA
V gene: TRBV19
D gene: NA
J gene: TRBJ1-1
CDR3 DNA: TGTGCCAGTAGTCCATGGGCTATGAACACTGAAGCTTTCTTT
CDR3 protein: CASSPWAMNTEAFF

clone size: NA
V gene: TRBV6-8
D gene: TRBD1
J gene: TRBJ1-4
CDR3 DNA: TGTGCCAGCAGCCTGGACAGGGCAACTAATGAAAAACTGTTTTTT
CDR3 protein: CASSLDRATNEKLFF

clone size: NA
V gene: TRBV6-8
D gene: NA
J gene: TRBJ2-5
CDR3 DNA: TGTGCCAGCAGTACACAGGGGGGGACTGCGGAGACCCAGTACTTC
CDR3 protein: CASSTQGGTAETQYF

clone size: NA
V gene: TRBV10-3
D gene: NA
J gene: TRBJ2-2
CDR3 DNA: TGTGCCATCAGCACCAGGGACACCGGGGAGCTGTTTTTT
CDR3 protein: CAISTRDTGELFF

clone size: NA
V gene: TRBV9
D gene: NA
J gene: TRBJ2-3
CDR3 DNA: TGTGCCAGCAAACGGGTTCCAAGCACAGATACGCAGTATTTT
CDR3 protein: CASKRVPSTDTQYF

clone size: NA
V gene: TRBV19
D gene: TRBD2
J gene: TRBJ2-1
CDR3 DNA: TGTGCCAGTAGTATACCTGGGGGGACTAGTGGGAATGAGCAGTTCTTC
CDR3 protein: CASSIPGGTSGNEQFF

clone size: once
V gene: TRBV11-1
D gene: NA
J gene: TRBJ1-3
CDR3 DNA: TGTGCCAGCAGCTTATGGGGTGCTGGAAACACCATATATTTT
CDR3 protein: CASSLWGAGNTIYF

clone size: NA
V gene: TRBV18
D gene: NA
J gene: TRBJ2-6
CDR3 DNA: TGTGCCAGCTCACCTACAGGCTCACCCGGGGCCAACGTCCTGACTTTC
CDR3 protein: CASSPTGSPGANVLTF

clone size: NA
V gene: TRBV23-1
D gene: NA
J gene: TRBJ2-3
CDR3 DNA: TGCGCCAGCACCTCCCGGGTGGGGGGACACACAGATACGCAGTATTTT
CDR3 protein: CASTSRVGGHTDTQYF

clone size: NA
V gene: TRBV6-8
D gene: NA
J gene: TRBJ2-7
CDR3 DNA: TGTGCCAGCTCCGGGACGGGGACCTACGAGCAGTACTTC
CDR3 protein: CASSGTGTYEQYF

clone size: NA
V gene: TRBV28
D gene: NA
J gene: TRBJ2-1
CDR3 DNA: TGTGCCAGCACCGCGACAGGGAGGTCCTACAATGAGCAGTTCTTC
CDR3 protein: CASTATGRSYNEQFF

clone size: NA
V gene: TRBV7-2
D gene: TRBD1
J gene: TRBJ2-6
CDR3 DNA: TGTGCCAGCAGCCGAAGAACAGGGGCTGGGGCCAACGTCCTGACTTTC
CDR3 protein: CASSRRTGAGANVLTF

clone size: NA
V gene: TRBV2
D gene: NA
J gene: TRBJ2-6
CDR3 DNA: TGTGCCAGCAGTTCAACCGAGGGGGCCAACGTCCTGACTTTC
CDR3 protein: CASSSTEGANVLTF

clone size: NA
V gene: TRBV18
D gene: TRBD1
J gene: TRBJ1-6
CDR3 DNA: TGTGCCAGCTCCCCTAATGCTCCGGGACAGGGTGGATCACCCCTCCACTTT
CDR3 protein: CASSPNAPGQGGSPLHF

clone size: NA
V gene: TRBV19
D gene: TRBD1
J gene: TRBJ1-5
CDR3 DNA: TGTGCCAGTATCTCGCTGGGACAGGCAAATCAGCCCCAGCATTTT
CDR3 protein: CASISLGQANQPQHF

clone size: NA
V gene: TRBV5-1
D gene: TRBD2
J gene: TRBJ2-2
CDR3 DNA: TGCGCCAGCAGCTTGGTTGGTAGCGGGGGGCTCAGCACCGGGGAGCTGTTTTTT
CDR3 protein: CASSLVGSGGLSTGELFF

clone size: NA
V gene: TRBV4-1
D gene: TRBD2
J gene: TRBJ2-5
CDR3 DNA: TGCGCCAGCAGCCAGTCTAGCGGGGGGCAACAAGAGACCCAGTACTTC
CDR3 protein: CASSQSSGGQQETQYF

clone size: few
V gene: TRBV19
D gene: TRBD2
J gene: TRBJ2-3
CDR3 DNA: TGTGCCAGTATCGGACTAGCGAGCACAGATACGCAGTATTTT
CDR3 protein: CASIGLASTDTQYF

clone size: NA
V gene: TRBV7-7
D gene: TRBD2
J gene: TRBJ2-1
CDR3 DNA: TGTGCCAGCAGCCCCGGGACTAGCGTCACCGAGGAGCAGTTCTTC
CDR3 protein: CASSPGTSVTEEQFF

clone size: NA
V gene: TRBV18
D gene: NA
J gene: TRBJ2-5
CDR3 DNA: TGTGCCAGCTCACAGCGGGCGAGAGAGACCCAGTACTTC
CDR3 protein: CASSQRARETQYF

clone size: NA
V gene: TRBV23-1
D gene: NA
J gene: TRBJ2-1
CDR3 DNA: TGCGCCAGCAGCCCCGCAGGGTACAATGAGCAGTTCTTC
CDR3 protein: CASSPAGYNEQFF

clone size: NA
V gene: TRBV28
D gene: NA
J gene: TRBJ1-1
CDR3 DNA: TGTGCCAGCAGGTCCTGGGGGGACGCAATGAACACTGAAGCTTTCTTT
CDR3 protein: CASRSWGDAMNTEAFF

clone size: NA
V gene: TRBV25-1
D gene: NA
J gene: TRBJ1-4
CDR3 DNA: TGTGCCAGCAGTGAGGGACGGAGGAATGAAAAACTGTTTTTT
CDR3 protein: CASSEGRRNEKLFF

clone size: NA
V gene: TRBV6-8
D gene: NA
J gene: TRBJ1-6
CDR3 DNA: TGTGCCAGCAGTGACTTGGGGGCGATATATAATTCACCCCTCCACTTT
CDR3 protein: CASSDLGAIYNSPLHF

clone size: NA
V gene: TRBV14
D gene: NA
J gene: TRBJ1-1
CDR3 DNA: TGTGCCAGCAGCCAAAGGCGGACTGAAGCTTTCTTT
CDR3 protein: CASSQRRTEAFF

clone size: NA
V gene: TRBV5-1
D gene: NA
J gene: TRBJ2-5
CDR3 DNA: TGCGCCAGCAGCTGGGGACTCGATAGGGAGACCCAGTACTTC
CDR3 protein: CASSWGLDRETQYF

clone size: NA
V gene: TRBV14
D gene: NA
J gene: TRBJ1-5
CDR3 DNA: TGTGCCAGCAGCCAAGTATTGTACAGGAGCCAGCCCCAGCATTTT
CDR3 protein: CASSQVLYRSQPQHF